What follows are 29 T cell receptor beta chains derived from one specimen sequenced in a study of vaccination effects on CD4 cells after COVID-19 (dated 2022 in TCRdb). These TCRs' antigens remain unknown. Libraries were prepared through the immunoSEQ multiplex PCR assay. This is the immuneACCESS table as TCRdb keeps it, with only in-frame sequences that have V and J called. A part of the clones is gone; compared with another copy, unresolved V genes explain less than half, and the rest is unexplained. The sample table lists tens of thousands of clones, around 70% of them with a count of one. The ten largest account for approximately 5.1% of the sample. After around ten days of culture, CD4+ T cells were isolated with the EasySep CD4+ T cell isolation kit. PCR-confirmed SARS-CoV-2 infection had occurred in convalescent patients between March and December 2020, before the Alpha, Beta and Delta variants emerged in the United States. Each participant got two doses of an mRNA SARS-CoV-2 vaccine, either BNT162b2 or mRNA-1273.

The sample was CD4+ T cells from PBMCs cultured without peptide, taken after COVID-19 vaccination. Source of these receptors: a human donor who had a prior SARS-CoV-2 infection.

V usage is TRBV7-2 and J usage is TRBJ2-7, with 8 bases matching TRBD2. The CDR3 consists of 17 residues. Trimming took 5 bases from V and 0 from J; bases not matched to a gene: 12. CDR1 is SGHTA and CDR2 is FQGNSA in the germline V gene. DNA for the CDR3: TGTGCCAGCAGCCCGGACCTACTAAGCGGGGGCTCCTACGAGCAGTACTTC. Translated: CASSPDLLSGGSYEQYF.

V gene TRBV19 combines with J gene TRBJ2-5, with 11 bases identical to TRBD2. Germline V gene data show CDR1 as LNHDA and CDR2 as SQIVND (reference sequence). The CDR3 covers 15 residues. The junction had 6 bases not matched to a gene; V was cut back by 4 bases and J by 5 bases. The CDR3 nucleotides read TGTGCCAGTAGTAACAGGCTAGCGGGGGGTGAGACCCAGTACTTC. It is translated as CASSNRLAGGETQYF.

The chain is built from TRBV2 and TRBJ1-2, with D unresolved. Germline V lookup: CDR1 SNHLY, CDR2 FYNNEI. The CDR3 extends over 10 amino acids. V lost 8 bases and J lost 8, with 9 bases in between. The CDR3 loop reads CASWREGYTF. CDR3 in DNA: TGTGCCAGCTGGAGGGAGGGCTACACCTTC. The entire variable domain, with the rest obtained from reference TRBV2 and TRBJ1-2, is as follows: EPEVTQTPSHQVTQMGQEVILRCVPISNHLYFYWYRQILGQKVEFLVSFYNNEISEKSEIFDDQFSVERPDGSNFTLKIRSTKLEDSAMYFCASWREGYTFGSGTRLTVV.

CDR3 sequence: CASSTGSGRGNYGYTF. The CDR3 DNA is TGTGCCAGCAGCACGGGTTCGGGGCGGGGTAACTATGGCTACACCTTC. The chain carries TRBV5-4 and TRBJ1-2; D is possibly TRBD1 (5 bases). The germline V and J ends were trimmed by 4 bases and 1 base, with 17 bases remaining between them. Germline lookup yields CDR1 SGHNT and CDR2 YYREEE (reference sequence). The CDR3 is 16 amino acids.

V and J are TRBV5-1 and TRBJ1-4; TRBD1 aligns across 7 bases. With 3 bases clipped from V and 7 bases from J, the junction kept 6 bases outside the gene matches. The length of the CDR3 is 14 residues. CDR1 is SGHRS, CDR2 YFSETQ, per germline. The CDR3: CASSSRQGGEKLFF. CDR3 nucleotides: TGCGCCAGCAGCTCACGACAGGGCGGTGAAAAACTGTTTTTT.

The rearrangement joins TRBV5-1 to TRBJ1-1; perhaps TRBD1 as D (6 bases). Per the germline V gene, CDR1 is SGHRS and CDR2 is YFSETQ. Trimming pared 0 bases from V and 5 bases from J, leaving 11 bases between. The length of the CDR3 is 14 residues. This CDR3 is CASSLALGGTEAFF. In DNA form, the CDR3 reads TGCGCCAGCAGCTTGGCACTAGGGGGAACTGAAGCTTTCTTT.

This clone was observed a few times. CDR3 sequence (DNA): TGTGCCAGCAGCACCGGAGGGTACAATGAGCAGTTCTTC. Amino acid sequence: CASSTGGYNEQFF. The chain joins TRBV5-4 to TRBJ2-1; possible D gene TRBD2, 6 bases. V gave up 4 bases and J gave up 4 bases, with 9 bases separating them. This CDR3 contains 13 residues. CDR1 SGHNT and CDR2 YYREEE come from the germline V gene (reference sequence).

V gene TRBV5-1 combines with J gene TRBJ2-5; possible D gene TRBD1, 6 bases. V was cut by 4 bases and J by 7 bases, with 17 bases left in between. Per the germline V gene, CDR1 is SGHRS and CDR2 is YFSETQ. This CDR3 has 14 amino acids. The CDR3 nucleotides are TGCGCCAGCAGCCTGGAGTATTCCAGGGGGACCCAGTACTTC. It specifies CASSLEYSRGTQYF. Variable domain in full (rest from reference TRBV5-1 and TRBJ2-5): KAGVTQTPRYLIKTRGQQVTLSCSPISGHRSVSWYQQTPGQGLQFLFEYFSETQRNKGNFPGRFSGRQFSNSRSEMNVSTLELGDSALYLCASSLEYSRGTQYFGPGTRLLVL.

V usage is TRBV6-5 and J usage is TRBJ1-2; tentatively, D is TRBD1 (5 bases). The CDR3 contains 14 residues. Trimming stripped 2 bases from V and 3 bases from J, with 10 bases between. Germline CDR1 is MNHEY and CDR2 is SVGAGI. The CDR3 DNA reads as TGTGCCAGCAGTTACGCCGACAGCCACTATGGCTACACCTTC. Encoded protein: CASSYADSHYGYTF.

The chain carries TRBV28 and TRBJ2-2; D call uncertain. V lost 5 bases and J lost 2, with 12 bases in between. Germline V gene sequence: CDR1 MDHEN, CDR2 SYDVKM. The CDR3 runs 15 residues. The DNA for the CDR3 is TGTGCCAGCAGTACCCCGGGCCTCAACACCGGGGAGCTGTTTTTT. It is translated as CASSTPGLNTGELFF.

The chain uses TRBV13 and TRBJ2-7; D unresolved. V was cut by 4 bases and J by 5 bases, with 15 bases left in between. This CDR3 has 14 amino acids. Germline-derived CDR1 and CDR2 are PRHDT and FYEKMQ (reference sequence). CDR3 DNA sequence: TGTGCCAGCAGCTCCCGCACATCGTCCCACGAGCAGTACTTC. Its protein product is CASSSRTSSHEQYF.

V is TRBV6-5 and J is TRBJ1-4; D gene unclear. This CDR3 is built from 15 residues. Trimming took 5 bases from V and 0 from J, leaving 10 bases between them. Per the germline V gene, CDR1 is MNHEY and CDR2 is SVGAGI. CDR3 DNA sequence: TGTGCCAGCAGTCGGACGGCCGCAACTAATGAAAAACTGTTTTTT. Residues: CASSRTAATNEKLFF.

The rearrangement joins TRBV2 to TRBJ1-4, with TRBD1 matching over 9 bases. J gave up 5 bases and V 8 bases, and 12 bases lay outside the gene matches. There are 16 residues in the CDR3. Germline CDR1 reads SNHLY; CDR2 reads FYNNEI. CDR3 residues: CASRSVAGTGNEKLFF. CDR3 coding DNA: TGTGCCAGCCGCAGCGTTGCCGGGACAGGGAATGAAAAACTGTTTTTT.

For the CDR3, the DNA is TGTGCCAGCAGTTCTCAGCGCCAAGAGACCCAGTACTTC. Translating it yields CASSSQRQETQYF. The chain is built from TRBV7-6 and TRBJ2-5, with no clear D. Germline loops: CDR1 SGHVS, CDR2 FNYEAQ. Trimming removed 6 bases from V and 1 base from J, with 9 bases in between. The CDR3 has 13 residues.

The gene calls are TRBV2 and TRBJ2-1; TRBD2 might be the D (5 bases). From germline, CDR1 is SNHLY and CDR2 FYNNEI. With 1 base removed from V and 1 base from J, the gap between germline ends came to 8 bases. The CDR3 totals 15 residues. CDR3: CASSEELGSYNEQFF. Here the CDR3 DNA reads TGTGCCAGCAGTGAAGAACTAGGGTCCTACAATGAGCAGTTCTTC.

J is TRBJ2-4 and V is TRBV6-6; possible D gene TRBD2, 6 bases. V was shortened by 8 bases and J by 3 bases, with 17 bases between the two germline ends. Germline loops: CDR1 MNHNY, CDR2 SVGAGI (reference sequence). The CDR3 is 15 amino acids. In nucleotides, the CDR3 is TGTGCCAGCCGCCTCGGGAGAGCGGGCAAAAACATTCAGTACTTC. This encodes CASRLGRAGKNIQYF.

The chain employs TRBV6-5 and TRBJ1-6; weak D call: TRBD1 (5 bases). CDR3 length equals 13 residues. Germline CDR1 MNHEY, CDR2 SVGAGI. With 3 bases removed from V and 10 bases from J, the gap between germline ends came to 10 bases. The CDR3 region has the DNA TGTGCCAGCAGTTATGGGGCGAAGTCACCCCTCCACTTT. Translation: CASSYGAKSPLHF.

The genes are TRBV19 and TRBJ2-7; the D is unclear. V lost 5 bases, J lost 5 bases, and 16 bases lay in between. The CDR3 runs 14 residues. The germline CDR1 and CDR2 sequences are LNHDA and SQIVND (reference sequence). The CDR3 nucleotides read TGTGCCAGTAGTCCTTGGTTTAGTAACAACGAGCAGTACTTC. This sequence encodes CASSPWFSNNEQYF.

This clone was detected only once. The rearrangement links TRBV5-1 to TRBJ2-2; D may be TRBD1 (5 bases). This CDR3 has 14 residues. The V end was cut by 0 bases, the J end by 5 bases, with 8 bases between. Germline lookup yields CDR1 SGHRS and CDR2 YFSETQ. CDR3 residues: CASSLEQGTGELFF. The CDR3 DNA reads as TGCGCCAGCAGCTTGGAGCAGGGAACCGGGGAGCTGTTTTTT.

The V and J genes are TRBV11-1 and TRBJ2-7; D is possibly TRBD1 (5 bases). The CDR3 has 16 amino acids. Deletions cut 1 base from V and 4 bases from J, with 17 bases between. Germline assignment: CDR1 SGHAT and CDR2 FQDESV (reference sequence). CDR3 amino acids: CASSLGSVARAYEQYF. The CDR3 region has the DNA TGTGCCAGCAGCTTAGGGTCAGTGGCCAGGGCTTACGAGCAGTACTTC.

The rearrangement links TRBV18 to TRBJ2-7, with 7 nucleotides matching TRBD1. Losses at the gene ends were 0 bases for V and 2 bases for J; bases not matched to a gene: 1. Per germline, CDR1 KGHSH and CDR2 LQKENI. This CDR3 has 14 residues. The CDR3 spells CASSPPGQTYEQYF. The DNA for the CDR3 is TGTGCCAGCTCACCACCGGGACAGACCTACGAGCAGTACTTC.

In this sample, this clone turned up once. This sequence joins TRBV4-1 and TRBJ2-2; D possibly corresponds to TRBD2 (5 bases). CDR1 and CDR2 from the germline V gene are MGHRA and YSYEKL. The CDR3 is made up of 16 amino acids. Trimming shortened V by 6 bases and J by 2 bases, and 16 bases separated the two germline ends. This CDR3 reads CASRRPGLLNTGELFF. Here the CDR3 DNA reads TGCGCCAGCAGGAGGCCGGGGTTATTAAACACCGGGGAGCTGTTTTTT.

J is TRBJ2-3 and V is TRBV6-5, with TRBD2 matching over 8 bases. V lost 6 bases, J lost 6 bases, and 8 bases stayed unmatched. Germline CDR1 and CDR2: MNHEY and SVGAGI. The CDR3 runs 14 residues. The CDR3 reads CASRRTSMMDTQYF. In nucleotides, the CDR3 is TGTGCCAGCAGGAGGACTAGCATGATGGATACGCAGTATTTT.

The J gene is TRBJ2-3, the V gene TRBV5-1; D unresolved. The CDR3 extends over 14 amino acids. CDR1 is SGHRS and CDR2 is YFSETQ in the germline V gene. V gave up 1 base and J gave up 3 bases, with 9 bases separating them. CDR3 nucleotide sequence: TGCGCCAGCAGCTTGTCACAAGAAACAGATACGCAGTATTTT. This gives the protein CASSLSQETDTQYF.

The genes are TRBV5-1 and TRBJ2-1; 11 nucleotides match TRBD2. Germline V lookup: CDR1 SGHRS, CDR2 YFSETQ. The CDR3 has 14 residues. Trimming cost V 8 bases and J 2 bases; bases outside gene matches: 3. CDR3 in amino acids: CASCSGGAYNEQFF. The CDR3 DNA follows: TGCGCCAGTTGTAGCGGGGGGGCCTACAATGAGCAGTTCTTC.

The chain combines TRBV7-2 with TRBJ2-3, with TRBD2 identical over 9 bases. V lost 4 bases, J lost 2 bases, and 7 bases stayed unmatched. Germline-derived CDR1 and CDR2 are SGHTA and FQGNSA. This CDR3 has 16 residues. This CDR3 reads CASSSFSGGLTDTQYF. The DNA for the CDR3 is TGTGCCAGCAGCTCTTTTAGCGGGGGCCTCACAGATACGCAGTATTTT.

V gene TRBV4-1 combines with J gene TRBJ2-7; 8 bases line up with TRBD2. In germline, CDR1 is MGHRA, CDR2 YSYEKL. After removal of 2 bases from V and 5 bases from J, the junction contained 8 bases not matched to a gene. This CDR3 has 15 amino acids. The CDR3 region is CASSQLYGGDHEQYF. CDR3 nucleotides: TGCGCCAGCAGCCAACTCTACGGGGGGGACCACGAGCAGTACTTC.

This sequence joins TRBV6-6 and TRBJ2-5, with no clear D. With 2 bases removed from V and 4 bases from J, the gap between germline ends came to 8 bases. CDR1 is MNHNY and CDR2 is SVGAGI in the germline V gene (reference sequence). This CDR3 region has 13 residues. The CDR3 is CASSYVRRETQYF. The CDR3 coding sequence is TGTGCCAGCAGTTACGTGAGACGAGAGACCCAGTACTTC.

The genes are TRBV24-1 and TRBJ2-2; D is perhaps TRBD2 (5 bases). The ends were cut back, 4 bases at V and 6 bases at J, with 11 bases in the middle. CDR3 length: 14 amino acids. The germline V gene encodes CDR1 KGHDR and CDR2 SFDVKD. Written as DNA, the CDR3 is TGTGCCACCAGTGACTCGAGGGTGCCCGGGGAGCTGTTTTTT. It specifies CATSDSRVPGELFF.